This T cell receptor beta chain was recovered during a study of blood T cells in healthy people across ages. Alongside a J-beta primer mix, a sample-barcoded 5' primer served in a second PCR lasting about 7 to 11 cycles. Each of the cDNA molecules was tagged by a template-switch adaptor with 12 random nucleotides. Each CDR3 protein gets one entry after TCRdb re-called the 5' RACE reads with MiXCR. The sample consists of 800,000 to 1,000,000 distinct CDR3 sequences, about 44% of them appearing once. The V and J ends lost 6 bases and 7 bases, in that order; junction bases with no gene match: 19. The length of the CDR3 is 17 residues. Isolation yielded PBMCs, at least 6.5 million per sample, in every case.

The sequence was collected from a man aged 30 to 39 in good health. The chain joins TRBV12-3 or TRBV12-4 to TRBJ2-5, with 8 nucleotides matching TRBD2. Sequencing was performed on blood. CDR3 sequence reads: CASRPRVGLGSLGTQYF. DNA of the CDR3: TGTGCCAGCAGACCTAGGGTGGGACTAGGGAGCCTCGGGACCCAGTACTTC.